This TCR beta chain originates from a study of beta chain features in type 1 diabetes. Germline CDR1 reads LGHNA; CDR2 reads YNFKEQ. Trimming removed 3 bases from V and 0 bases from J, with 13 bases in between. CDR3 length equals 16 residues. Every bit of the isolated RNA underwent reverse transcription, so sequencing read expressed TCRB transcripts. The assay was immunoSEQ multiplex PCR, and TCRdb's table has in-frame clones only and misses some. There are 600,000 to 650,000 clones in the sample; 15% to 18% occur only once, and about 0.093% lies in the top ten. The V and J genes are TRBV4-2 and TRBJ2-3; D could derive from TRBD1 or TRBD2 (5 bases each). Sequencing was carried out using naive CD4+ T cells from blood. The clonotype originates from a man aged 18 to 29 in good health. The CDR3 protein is CASSHGRGTSTDTQYF. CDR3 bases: TGTGCCAGCAGCCACGGCCGAGGGACCAGCACAGATACGCAGTATTTT.